The rows below give T cell receptor beta chains drawn from one sample of a study of T cell responses to AZD1222 COVID-19 vaccine. Sequencing was performed with immunoSEQ multiplex PCR; in TCRdb, only in-frame clones are kept and a portion is missing. The sample lists around 140,000 clones, around 89% occurring once. Sequences were derived from peripheral blood, sampled on day 0 of AZD1222 vaccination. These receptors all stem from an adult in good health. Both conserved end residues are part of each CDR3. The listing skips clone size in some rows; elsewhere it reads once, few, many or a size class.

size: NA
J: TRBJ2-7
V: TRBV30
CDR3: CAWRERAAGRAYEQYF

size: NA
J: TRBJ1-5
V: TRBV11-3
CDR3: CASSSSGQPQHF

size: NA
J: TRBJ1-5
V: TRBV21-1
CDR3: CASSKGGGNQPQHF

size: NA
J: TRBJ1-2
V: TRBV7-9
CDR3: CASSLLSETYGYTF

size: once
J: TRBJ1-4
V: TRBV6-5
CDR3: CASSHSNRQGGKLFF

size: NA
J: TRBJ1-2
V: TRBV7-9
CDR3: CASSQKNKDGYTF

size: NA
J: TRBJ1-1
V: TRBV30
CDR3: CAWSVGGMTEAFF

size: NA
J: TRBJ1-5
V: TRBV18
CDR3: CASSLDRGQPQHF

size: NA
J: TRBJ2-7
V: TRBV7-2
CDR3: CASRGDGFHEQYF

size: NA
J: TRBJ2-1
V: TRBV28
CDR3: CASTPGGRNEQFF

size: NA
J: TRBJ1-1
V: TRBV4-1
CDR3: CASSRTGGAEAFF

size: NA
J: TRBJ1-2
V: TRBV28
CDR3: CASSLGGINYGYTF

size: NA
J: TRBJ2-7
V: TRBV29-1
CDR3: CSAATGRSYEQYF

size: NA
J: TRBJ1-5
V: TRBV7-9
CDR3: CASSLVGGDQPQHF

size: NA
J: TRBJ2-1
V: TRBV24-1
CDR3: CATSDPGGSYNEQFF

size: NA
J: TRBJ2-3
V: TRBV7-2
CDR3: CASSPLTGSGDTQYF

size: once
J: TRBJ2-1
V: TRBV4-1
CDR3: CASSQGGNEQFF

size: NA
J: TRBJ1-6
V: TRBV11-1
CDR3: CASSPDRDIAPLHF

size: NA
J: TRBJ2-7
V: TRBV4-1
CDR3: CASSQVGGKYEQYF

size: NA
J: TRBJ1-2
V: TRBV2
CDR3: CASSERQGYTF

size: NA
J: TRBJ1-2
V: TRBV11-2
CDR3: CASSLVISSPRRSDYGYTF

size: NA
J: TRBJ2-3
V: TRBV27
CDR3: CASSLGLAGYTQYF

size: NA
J: TRBJ1-1
V: TRBV2
CDR3: CASSKVMAFF

size: NA
J: TRBJ1-4
V: TRBV18
CDR3: CASSPDRNEKLFF

size: NA
J: TRBJ2-3
V: TRBV6-4
CDR3: CASSDGTSADTQYF

size: NA
J: TRBJ1-1
V: TRBV12-3/TRBV12-4
CDR3: CASSLAFYTEAFF

size: once
J: TRBJ2-3
V: TRBV5-4
CDR3: CASSLGGVSPAADTQYF

size: once
J: TRBJ1-1
V: TRBV7-2
CDR3: CASSLAGARTEAFF

size: few
J: TRBJ1-4
V: TRBV4-1
CDR3: CASSQTRPGGDEKLFF

size: NA
J: TRBJ1-5
V: TRBV2
CDR3: CASQGSLDQPQHF